Listed below are T cell receptor beta chains from one sample, sequenced in a study of blood T cell repertoires in COVID-19. The repertoire was sequenced with immunoSEQ multiplex PCR; TCRdb's copy has only in-frame clones and lacks some. The data show a few hundred thousand clones, approximately 83% seen once. Sequencing used PBMCs or T cells enriched from blood (not recorded which). The receptors derive from a woman in her twenties or thirties who had recovered from COVID-19. CDR3s include the opening cysteine and the closing phenylalanine or tryptophan. The D gene is left open where the match is weak. For some rows the clone size is stated as once, few or many, or as a class when expanded; others skip it.

>.|.|TRBV6-2/TRBV6-3|TRBJ1-2
TGTGCCAGCAGCAATGGGGGGAACTATGGCTACACCTTC
CASSNGGNYGYTF
>.|.|TRBV28|TRBJ1-2
TGTGCCAGCAGTTTACAGTCACACTATGGCTACACCTTC
CASSLQSHYGYTF
>TRBD1|.|TRBV24-1|TRBJ2-1
TGTGCCACCAGTGATTCCGGGACAGGGCAGTTCTTC
CATSDSGTGQFF
>TRBD1|.|TRBV2|TRBJ1-3
TGTGCCAGCAGGTCCGACAGGGCTGGAAACACCATATATTTT
CASRSDRAGNTIYF
>.|.|TRBV28|TRBJ1-4
TGTGCCAGCAGTATCCCGGGGGGAACTAATGAAAAACTGTTTTTT
CASSIPGGTNEKLFF
>.|.|TRBV10-3|TRBJ2-7
TGTGCCATCAGTGAGTCCGGGGAGCAGTACTTC
CAISESGEQYF
>TRBD1|.|TRBV27|TRBJ1-6
TGTGCCAGCAGTTTCCCGGGACAGTATAATTCACCCCTCCACTTT
CASSFPGQYNSPLHF
>.|.|TRBV3-1/TRBV3-2|TRBJ2-7
TGTGCCAGCAGCCAAGGACTAACCTCCTACGAGCAGTACTTC
CASSQGLTSYEQYF
>.|once|TRBV16|TRBJ1-5
TGTGCCAGCAGCCGTCCCGGGACTTTCGGCAATCAGCCCCAGCATTTT
CASSRPGTFGNQPQHF
>.|.|TRBV28|TRBJ1-1
TGTGCCAGCCAGCGGGTCGCATCCACTGAAGCTTTCTTT
CASQRVASTEAFF
>.|.|TRBV7-9|TRBJ1-6
TGTGCCAGCAGCTTATATAGTTCACCCCTCCACTTT
CASSLYSSPLHF
>.|.|TRBV10-3|TRBJ1-2
TGTGCCATCAGTGAGTCTCAGGACTATGGCTACACCTTC
CAISESQDYGYTF
>TRBD1|.|TRBV3-1/TRBV3-2|TRBJ2-7
TGTGCCAGCAGCCATACCCCCGGGACAGGCTCCTACGAGCAGTACTTC
CASSHTPGTGSYEQYF
>.|.|TRBV6-5|TRBJ2-1
TGTGCCAGCAGGGTTAGCAGTCCTGAGCAGTTCTTC
CASRVSSPEQFF
>.|once|TRBV11-2|TRBJ2-1
TGTGCCAGCAGCTTCGTACGGGGTGAGCAGTTCTTC
CASSFVRGEQFF
>TRBD1|.|TRBV7-9|TRBJ1-1
TGTGCCAGCAGTCAAAGGACAGGGAACACTGAAGCTTTCTTT
CASSQRTGNTEAFF
>.|.|TRBV4-1|TRBJ1-2
TGCGCCAGCAGCCAAGTAGGGGGGGGTTATGGCTACACCTTC
CASSQVGGGYGYTF
>.|.|TRBV7-8|TRBJ1-1
TGTGCCAGCAGCTTGCCCGGCAGGACAGAAGCTTTCTTT
CASSLPGRTEAFF
>.|.|TRBV5-4|TRBJ1-1
TGTGCCAGCAGCCTCAAGGCGGGGAAGAACACTGAAGCTTTCTTT
CASSLKAGKNTEAFF
>TRBD2|.|TRBV27|TRBJ2-3
TGTGCCAGCAGTTTCGGGCTAGCGGGAGGGGGGGATACGCAGTATTTT
CASSFGLAGGGDTQYF
>.|.|TRBV10-3|TRBJ1-1
TGTGCCATCAGTCCGGGGGGGATGAACACTGAAGCTTTCTTT
CAISPGGMNTEAFF
>.|.|TRBV5-6|TRBJ2-7
TGTGCCAGCAGCACCCCGACAGGAATCTACGAGCAGTACTTC
CASSTPTGIYEQYF
>.|once|TRBV6-5|TRBJ1-5
TGTGCCAGCAGACGCGACAGTTATAGCAATCAGCCCCAGCATTTT
CASRRDSYSNQPQHF
>.|.|TRBV15|TRBJ2-7
TGTGCCACCAGCAGAGATAGAGGGTTTGTGGAGCAGTACTTC
CATSRDRGFVEQYF
>TRBD2|.|TRBV6-4|TRBJ2-1
TGTGCCAGCAGTGACTCACCAGCGGGAGGCCCCAATGAGCAGTTCTTC
CASSDSPAGGPNEQFF
>.|.|TRBV6-5|TRBJ2-5
TGTGCCAGCAGGAGGAGAGAGACCCAGTACTTC
CASRRRETQYF
>TRBD2|.|TRBV14|TRBJ2-1
TGTGCCAGCAGCCAGTTACTAGCGGGAGAAAACAATGAGCAGTTCTTC
CASSQLLAGENNEQFF
>.|.|TRBV28|TRBJ1-1
TGTGCCAGCACCCTGACAGTGAACACTGAAGCTTTCTTT
CASTLTVNTEAFF
>.|.|TRBV11-2|TRBJ2-3
TGTGCCAGCAGCTTAGACGGGGGCACAGATACGCAGTATTTT
CASSLDGGTDTQYF
>TRBD1|.|TRBV5-1|TRBJ1-2
TGCGCCAGCAGCTTGGCCGGACAGGGGATGGTTGGCTACACCTTC
CASSLAGQGMVGYTF
>.|many|TRBV7-6|TRBJ2-7
TGTGCCAGCAGCTTAGGTCAGGGAAACTCCTACGAGCAGTACTTC
CASSLGQGNSYEQYF
>.|.|TRBV27|TRBJ2-3
TGTGCCAGCAGTTTATACCCCGGGGGAGAAACAGATACGCAGTATTTT
CASSLYPGGETDTQYF
>TRBD2|.|TRBV5-1|TRBJ2-1
TGCGCCAGCAAGAGTCCTAGCGGGGGGGTGAGCTCCTACAATGAGCAGTTCTTC
CASKSPSGGVSSYNEQFF
>.|.|TRBV9|TRBJ2-5
TGTGCCAGCAGCACAGGGACCGAAGAGACCCAGTACTTC
CASSTGTEETQYF
>.|.|TRBV19|TRBJ2-2
TGTGCCAGTAGTATAGGCACAGGGTGGAACACCGGGGAGCTGTTTTTT
CASSIGTGWNTGELFF
>.|many|TRBV7-8|TRBJ2-3
TGTGCCAGCAGCTTTTACGGGAGATCAGATACGCAGTATTTT
CASSFYGRSDTQYF
>TRBD1|once|TRBV12-3/TRBV12-4|TRBJ1-2
TGTGCCAGCACCCCAAGGACAGGGAACCACACCTTC
CASTPRTGNHTF
>.|few|TRBV5-4|TRBJ1-6
TGTGCCAGCACCCTGTCGGGGAGCTCCTATAATTCACCCCTCCACTTT
CASTLSGSSYNSPLHF
>.|once|TRBV27|TRBJ2-5
TGTGCCAGCAGTAACTCCTGGGAGACCCAGTACTTC
CASSNSWETQYF
>TRBD1|once|TRBV19|TRBJ1-4
TGTGCCAGTAGTATTGGTGGGACAGTCAATGAAAAACTGTTTTTT
CASSIGGTVNEKLFF
>TRBD1|once|TRBV28|TRBJ1-5
TGTGCCAGCAGTTTGAGCGGGACAGGGGTAGGGAGCAATCAGCCCCAGCATTTT
CASSLSGTGVGSNQPQHF
>.|.|TRBV20-1|TRBJ1-5
TGCAGTGCTCGTGTACAGGGCTATAGCAATCAGCCCCAGCATTTT
CSARVQGYSNQPQHF
>TRBD1|.|TRBV19|TRBJ2-1
TGTGCCAGTAGTATAGGACAGGGTCATGTTTATGAGCAGTTCTTC
CASSIGQGHVYEQFF
>TRBD1|.|TRBV15|TRBJ2-5
TGTGCCACCAGCAGAGGCCGGACAGGGGGCCAGCAAGAGACCCAGTACTTC
CATSRGRTGGQQETQYF
>TRBD1|.|TRBV28|TRBJ1-1
TGTGCCAGCCCCCCCAACAGGGGGCGCGTGCAAACTGAAGCTTTCTTT
CASPPNRGRVQTEAFF
>TRBD2|.|TRBV3-1/TRBV3-2|TRBJ2-1
TGTGCCAGCAGATTTGGACTAGCAACCTACAATGAGCAGTTCTTC
CASRFGLATYNEQFF
>.|few|TRBV11-1|TRBJ2-7
TGTGCCAGCAGCTTACGCGAGGCCACCTACTACGAGCAGTACTTC
CASSLREATYYEQYF
>TRBD1|.|TRBV28|TRBJ2-1
TGTGCCAGCAGTTTATTAGGACAGGGGGTGCGCAATGAGCAGTTCTTC
CASSLLGQGVRNEQFF